This T cell receptor (beta chain) derives from a study of blood T cell repertoires in COVID-19. The wider study: Collection of acute and convalescent COVID-19 samples took place in the United States, Italy and Spain. PBMCs, B-cell-depleted T cells, or T cells provided the cDNA or gDNA that made up the material.

Trimming left V 7 bases short and J 4 bases short, with 14 bases between. Germline CDR1 SNHLY, CDR2 FYNNEI. The CDR3 runs 14 residues. Per the authors' pipeline: Estimated nucleated cell counts came from reference gene primer amplification. Here immunoSEQ multiplex PCR was the method, and the copy in TCRdb shows in-frame clones only, minus some. V and J calls plus clone size are reproduced from that table; the DNA served to infer D and trimming. The table lists tens of thousands of clones, nearly 85% of them singletons. Sample: peripheral blood. The source of this sequence is a woman of 80 years or more with acute or convalescent COVID-19. The chain has TRBV2 and TRBJ1-5; D gene ambiguous. DNA for the CDR3: TGTGCCAGCACTGGGCCGACGGATAATCAGCCCCAGCATTTT. Encoded protein: CASTGPTDNQPQHF.